Sequencing of this T cell receptor (beta chain) was carried out in a study of blood T cell repertoires in COVID-19. Across the study: Donors in the United States, Italy and Spain gave samples during acute or convalescent COVID-19. PBMCs, B-cell-depleted T cells, or T cells were the source of the cDNA or gDNA that made up the material.

Per germline, CDR1 LGHDT and CDR2 YNNKEL (reference sequence). V was clipped by 2 bases and J by 5 bases, with 15 bases between them. CDR3 length: 15 residues. Authors' data handling: Reference gene primers were amplified, and this amplification served to estimate nucleated cell counts. This table comes from immunoSEQ multiplex PCR, and its TCRdb copy is limited to in-frame clones, with some not included. V and J calls and clone size are those listed in that table; D and trimming were worked out from the DNA. The sample holds 300,000 to 400,000 clones; approximately 89% are singletons and the top ten take roughly 8%.

Sequencing used peripheral blood. The receptor comes from a woman aged 45-65 years who had recovered from COVID-19. The chain is built from TRBV3-1 (or the pseudogene TRBV3-2) and TRBJ1-2, with D unresolved. DNA for the CDR3: TGTGCCAGCAGCCAATGGGGTTCCACGGGATATGGCTACACCTTC. This encodes CASSQWGSTGYGYTF.